Shown below are 24 T cell receptor beta chains from a single sample sequenced in a study of identical twins. TCRdb fed the 5' RACE reads into MiXCR, producing one record per CDR3 protein. The table has roughly 540,000 distinct CDR3 sequences, 20% to 25% seen once. This sample was also put to use in a study of T cells expressing NK-cell markers.

Sequenced input: CD4+ T cells sorted from blood. The receptors here all came from a woman younger than 30 in good health.

Only a few counts were recorded for this clonotype. This chain connects TRBV7-9 to TRBJ1-5; no clear D gene. Germline V gene lookup returns CDR1 SEHNR and CDR2 FQNEAQ (reference sequence). This CDR3 spans 12 amino acids. With 1 base removed from V and 7 bases from J, the gap between germline ends came to 5 bases. Written as DNA, the CDR3 is TGTGCCAGCAGCTTAGAGTGGCAGCCCCAGCATTTT. It codes for CASSLEWQPQHF. The full variable domain, in which reference TRBV7-9 and TRBJ1-5 provide the parts outside the CDR3, is DTGVSQNPRHKITKRGQNVTFRCDPISEHNRLYWYRQTLGQGPEFLTYFQNEAQLEKSRLLSDRFSAERPKGSFSTLEIQRTEQGDSAMYLCASSLEWQPQHFGDGTRLSIL.

This clonotype was observed a few times. This chain links TRBV9 with TRBJ1-3; D ambiguous. This CDR3 has 16 residues. Germline V gene lookup returns CDR1 SGDLS and CDR2 YYNGEE. The germline V and J ends were trimmed by 2 bases and 0 bases, with 12 bases remaining between them. CDR3 coding DNA: TGTGCCAGCAGCGTCGGGCAGCCCGTCTCTGGAAACACCATATATTTT. Translating it yields CASSVGQPVSGNTIYF.

This clonotype has just a few counts. The chain carries TRBV5-1 and TRBJ2-7, with D possibly being TRBD1 or TRBD2 (6 bases each). Trimming took off 6 bases at V and 3 bases at J, with 19 bases between the two ends. Per germline, CDR1 SGHRS and CDR2 YFSETQ. The CDR3 has 15 amino acids. The CDR3 is CASIPFPGANYEQYF. The CDR3 DNA is TGCGCCAGCATCCCCTTCCCGGGGGCCAACTACGAGCAGTACTTC.

This clonotype was observed a handful of times. The chain recombines TRBV7-2 with TRBJ2-2; D possibly corresponds to TRBD2 (6 bases). CDR3 length: 18 amino acids. V dropped 3 bases and J dropped 1 base, with 18 bases sitting between them. CDR1 and CDR2 (germline): SGHTA, FQGNSA. The chain's CDR3 is CASSFAALAWGNTGELFF. The CDR3 coding sequence is TGTGCCAGCAGCTTTGCCGCGCTAGCGTGGGGGAACACCGGGGAGCTGTTTTTT.

Notes on this clonotype: At one end the junction does not follow the germline gene, possibly because of a read error. The chain employs TRBV20-1 and TRBJ2-7, with D possibly matching TRBD2 (5 bases). This CDR3 is 16 amino acids long. The germline gives CDR1 DFQATT, CDR2 SNEGSKA (reference sequence). CDR3 in amino acids: CCARGSPGGGVDEQYF. The CDR3 nucleotides are TGCTGTGCTAGAGGCTCGCCGGGCGGAGGCGTCGACGAGCAGTACTTC.

This clonotype has just a few counts. The chain recombines TRBV2 with TRBJ2-3, with TRBD2 matching 10 bases. Germline CDR1 and CDR2: SNHLY and FYNNEI. The CDR3 is made up of 14 amino acids. The trim removed 4 bases at V and 6 bases at J, leaving 4 bases unmatched. The CDR3 sequence: CASSGAGGPDTQYF. DNA for the CDR3: TGTGCCAGCAGTGGAGCGGGAGGGCCCGATACGCAGTATTTT.

This clonotype was observed at least ten times. The chain employs TRBV12-3 or TRBV12-4 and TRBJ1-2; TRBD1 aligns across 8 bases. This CDR3 contains 13 residues. The trim removed 6 bases at V and 7 bases at J, leaving 7 bases unmatched. The CDR3 sequence: CASRSGGGIGYTF. CDR3 sequence (DNA): TGTGCCAGCAGATCAGGGGGCGGGATTGGCTACACCTTC.

The J gene is TRBJ2-3, the V gene TRBV7-2; no firm D call. This CDR3 spans 15 amino acids. Per germline, CDR1 SGHTA and CDR2 FQGNSA. Trimming cost V 2 bases and J 1 base, with 10 bases left between them. The CDR3 loop reads CASSLNVMGTDTQYF. The DNA for the CDR3 is TGTGCCAGCAGCTTAAACGTTATGGGCACAGATACGCAGTATTTT.

This clonotype has just a few counts. The junction differs from germline at one of its ends, possibly a read error. This chain joins TRBV29-1 and TRBJ2-3, with 10 bases fitting TRBD2. This CDR3 region has 16 residues. Germline CDR1 reads SQVTM; CDR2 reads ANQGSEA. CDR3 region: CSAQLTSGNLAETQYF. CDR3 DNA: TGCAGCGCTCAACTCACTAGCGGGAATTTGGCAGAGACGCAGTATTTT.

Written as DNA, the CDR3 is TGTGCCAGCAGGTTTGCGGTGAACACTGAAGCTTTCTTT. It yields the protein CASRFAVNTEAFF. The genes are TRBV12-3 or TRBV12-4 and TRBJ1-1; D not resolved. The CDR3 spans 13 residues. V gave up 6 bases and J gave up 0 bases, with 8 bases separating them.

The chain combines TRBV20-1 with TRBJ2-6; no clear D gene. V lost 5 bases, J lost 0 bases, and 11 bases lay in between. Looked up from germline, CDR1 is DFQATT and CDR2 is SNEGSKA (reference sequence). The CDR3 is 15 residues long. CDR3 protein: CSALSYHSGANVLTF. DNA for the CDR3: TGCAGTGCTCTCAGTTACCACTCTGGGGCCAACGTCCTGACTTTC.

This chain connects TRBV20-1 to TRBJ2-5, with unresolved D. The CDR3 length is 12 residues. Trimming removed 4 bases at V and 5 bases at J, with 11 bases between. Looked up from germline, CDR1 is DFQATT and CDR2 is SNEGSKA (reference sequence). The CDR3 sequence is CSAINFAETQYF. The CDR3 DNA reads as TGCAGTGCTATAAACTTTGCGGAGACCCAGTACTTC.

This clonotype turned up a few times. The CDR3 DNA reads as TGCGCCAGCCCTCCTTCCAGGCGGGCCTACGAGCAGTACTTC. Encoded protein: CASPPSRRAYEQYF. This chain connects TRBV5-1 to TRBJ2-7; D is possibly TRBD2 (5 bases). CDR3 length: 14 amino acids. The ends were cut back, 7 bases at V and 2 bases at J, with 16 bases in the middle. Germline V gene lookup returns CDR1 SGHRS and CDR2 YFSETQ.

The chain carries TRBV28 and TRBJ2-1; tentative D call: TRBD1 (6 bases). V gave up 8 bases and J gave up 8 bases, with 19 bases separating them. The CDR3 runs to 14 residues. In germline, CDR1 is MDHEN, CDR2 SYDVKM. CDR3 in amino acids: CASSPRLQGYEQFF. Here the CDR3 DNA reads TGTGCCAGCTCCCCTCGATTACAGGGCTATGAGCAGTTCTTC.

The rearrangement links TRBV5-1 to TRBJ2-6; maybe TRBD1 (5 bases). The CDR3 loop spans 16 amino acids. V lost 6 bases, J lost 3 bases, and 16 bases lay in between. CDR1 is SGHRS, CDR2 YFSETQ, per germline. CDR3 nucleotide sequence: TGCGCCAGCACTCAAGGGGCGGTAGTTGGGGCCAACGTCCTGACTTTC. Encoded protein: CASTQGAVVGANVLTF.

This clonotype was recorded a few times. The chain employs TRBV20-1 and TRBJ2-2; maybe TRBD1 (5 bases). Germline CDR1 DFQATT, CDR2 SNEGSKA (reference sequence). Trimming pared 0 bases from V and 1 base from J, leaving 6 bases between. The length of the CDR3 is 14 residues. The CDR3: CSARDRVNTGELFF. For the CDR3, the DNA is TGCAGTGCTAGAGACAGGGTGAACACCGGGGAGCTGTTTTTT.

This clonotype was counted a few times. The rearrangement joins TRBV20-1 to TRBJ1-4; D is perhaps TRBD1 (5 bases). With 2 bases removed from V and 6 bases from J, the gap between germline ends came to 16 bases. This CDR3 contains 15 residues. CDR1 and CDR2 (germline): DFQATT, SNEGSKA (reference sequence). Here the CDR3 reads CSARQTGGTDEKLFF. CDR3 in DNA: TGCAGTGCTAGACAAACTGGCGGGACCGATGAAAAACTGTTTTTT.

In DNA, the CDR3 is TGTGCCAGCAGCTTAACAGGGACTAGTCCCTACGAGCAGTACTTC. As protein: CASSLTGTSPYEQYF. This chain links TRBV7-3 with TRBJ2-7; 8 nucleotides line up with TRBD2. In germline, CDR1 is SGHTA, CDR2 FQGTGA. The CDR3 covers 15 residues. Germline trimming cut 0 bases from V and 2 bases from J; bases unmatched to any gene: 3.

V gene TRBV7-9 combines with J gene TRBJ2-1; a weak D match, TRBD2 (5 bases). Germline V gene data show CDR1 as SEHNR and CDR2 as FQNEAQ (reference sequence). CDR3 length equals 14 residues. V dropped 0 bases and J dropped 5 bases, with 8 bases sitting between them. The CDR3 DNA follows: TGTGCCAGCAGCTTAGCCCGAGCGGACAATGAGCAGTTCTTC. Protein product: CASSLARADNEQFF.

The rearrangement links TRBV5-5 to TRBJ2-7, with D unresolved. Looked up from germline, CDR1 is SGHKS and CDR2 is YYEKEE (reference sequence). The CDR3 covers 15 residues. V was shortened by 0 bases and J by 0 bases, with 10 bases between the two germline ends. The CDR3, as DNA: TGTGCCAGCAGCTTGGGTACACGTCTCTCCTACGAGCAGTACTTC. Translating it yields CASSLGTRLSYEQYF.

V gene TRBV13 combines with J gene TRBJ2-1, with 9 bases lining up with TRBD2. This CDR3 spans 14 amino acids. Per germline, CDR1 PRHDT and CDR2 FYEKMQ (reference sequence). V shed 10 bases, J shed 9 bases, and the junction held 13 bases outside the gene matches. DNA for the CDR3: TGTGCCACTCGACTAGCGGTCCTAGTGGGTGAGCAGTTCTTC. It encodes CATRLAVLVGEQFF.

This clonotype was picked up a small number of times. The J gene is TRBJ2-7, the V gene TRBV20-1; 7 positions agree with TRBD2. Germline values: CDR1 DFQATT, CDR2 SNEGSKA (reference sequence). The CDR3 consists of 13 residues. J lost 6 bases, V lost 5 bases, and 10 bases had no gene match. The DNA for the CDR3 is TGCAGTGCTGGACTAGGGGTACTTACCGAGCAGTACTTC. It yields the protein CSAGLGVLTEQYF.

The rearrangement uses TRBV10-3 and TRBJ1-1, with 7 bases identical to TRBD1. Germline V gene lookup returns CDR1 ENHRY and CDR2 SYGVKD. The V segment lost 6 bases and the J segment 3 bases; nucleotides outside the gene matches: 4. The CDR3 has 13 residues. The CDR3 loop reads CAISLDRDTEAFF. The CDR3 DNA is TGTGCCATCAGCCTTGACAGGGACACTGAAGCTTTCTTT.

This clonotype was picked up many times. This chain uses TRBV5-1 with TRBJ2-2; 7 bases align to TRBD1. The CDR3 has 16 residues. The junction had 10 bases not matched to a gene; V was cut back by 3 bases and J by 5 bases. CDR1 and CDR2 (germline): SGHRS, YFSETQ. CDR3 loop: CASSWGPGTETGELFF. The CDR3 DNA is TGCGCCAGCAGCTGGGGACCTGGGACAGAGACCGGGGAGCTGTTTTTT.